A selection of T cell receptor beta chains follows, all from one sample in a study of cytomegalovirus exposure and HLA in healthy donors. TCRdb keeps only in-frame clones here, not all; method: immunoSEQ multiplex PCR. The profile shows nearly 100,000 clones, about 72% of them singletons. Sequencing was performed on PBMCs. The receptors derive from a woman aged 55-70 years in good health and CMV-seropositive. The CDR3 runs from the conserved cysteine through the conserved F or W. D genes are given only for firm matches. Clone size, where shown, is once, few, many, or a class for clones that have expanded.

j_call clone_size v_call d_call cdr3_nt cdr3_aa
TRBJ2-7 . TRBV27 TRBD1 TGTGCCAGCAGTTTATACGGGACAGGGCTCTACGAGCAGTACTTC CASSLYGTGLYEQYF
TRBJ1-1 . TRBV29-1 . TGCAGCCAAGGGAGCACTGAAGCTTTCTTT CSQGSTEAFF
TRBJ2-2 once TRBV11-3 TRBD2 TGTGCCAGCAGCTTATGGGAGACTAGCGGGTCTCCCGGGGAGCTGTTTTTT CASSLWETSGSPGELFF
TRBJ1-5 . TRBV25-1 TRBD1 TGTGCCAGCAACCCAGGGGGACAGGGAGGCCAGCCCCAGCATTTT CASNPGGQGGQPQHF
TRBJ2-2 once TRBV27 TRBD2 TGTGCCAGCAGTTCACGGACTAGCTTGGTTGCCGGGGAGCTGTTTTTT CASSSRTSLVAGELFF
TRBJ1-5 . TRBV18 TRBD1 TGTGCCAGCTCACCAGACAGGGGCAGTCAGCCCCAGCATTTT CASSPDRGSQPQHF
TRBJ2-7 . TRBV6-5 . TGTGCCAGCAGCCCCCAGGGGGAGGTCCGGTACGAGCAGTACTTC CASSPQGEVRYEQYF
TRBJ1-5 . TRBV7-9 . TGTTCCAGCAGCCCGGGGGATCAGCCCCAGCATTTT CSSSPGDQPQHF
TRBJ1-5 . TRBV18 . TGTGCCAGCTCACCTGGGGGGAATCAGCCCCAGCATTTT CASSPGGNQPQHF
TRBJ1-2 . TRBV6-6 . TGTGCCAGCAGTCCCCCCCCGGGGAGGGGCTATGGCTACACCTTC CASSPPPGRGYGYTF
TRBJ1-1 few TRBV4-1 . TGCGCCAGCAGCGGAACGACAGGGAACACTGAAGCTTTCTTT CASSGTTGNTEAFF
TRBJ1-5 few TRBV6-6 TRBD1 TGTGCCACCTCAACAGGGGACCTAAATCAGCCCCAGCATTTT CATSTGDLNQPQHF
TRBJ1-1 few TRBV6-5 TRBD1 TGTGCCAGCAGACCCGGACAGGGGGGCACTGAAGCTTTCTTT CASRPGQGGTEAFF
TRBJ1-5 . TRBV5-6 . TGTGCCAGCAGCTTGGGGGTCTCCTCGGGTCAGCCCCAGCATTTT CASSLGVSSGQPQHF
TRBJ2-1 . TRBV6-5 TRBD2 TGTGCCAGCTCTTGGGGGCGGGAGGGAGGGCAGTTCTTC CASSWGREGGQFF
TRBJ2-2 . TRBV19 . TGTGCCAGTAGTGCCACAGAGAACACCGGGGAGCTGTTTTTT CASSATENTGELFF